This TCR beta chain was obtained from a study of blood T cell repertoires in COVID-19. Study summary: Samples came from the United States, Italy and Spain, spanning acute and convalescent COVID-19. T cells, B-cell-depleted T cells, or PBMCs supplied cDNA or gDNA.

This clone was counted a single time. Authors' analysis steps: Nucleated cell number was recorded as an estimate derived from reference gene primer amplification. Data came from immunoSEQ multiplex PCR; TCRdb stores just in-frame clones and leaves some out. V, J and clone size were drawn from that table, and D and trimming were deduced from the DNA. Among roughly 250,000 clones listed, roughly four fifths were seen once. Germline V gives CDR1 SGHRS, CDR2 YFSETQ. The CDR3 is 15 amino acids. V lost 4 bases and J 6 bases, leaving 16 bases between the germline ends. The specimen sequenced was peripheral blood. The sequence derives from a woman of 80 years or more with acute or convalescent COVID-19. The chain is built from TRBV5-1 and TRBJ2-2, with D perhaps TRBD2 (5 bases). CDR3 DNA sequence: TGCGCCAGCAGCCCCGCCGCTAACGGGGCCGGGGAGCTGTTTTTT. Amino acids: CASSPAANGAGELFF.